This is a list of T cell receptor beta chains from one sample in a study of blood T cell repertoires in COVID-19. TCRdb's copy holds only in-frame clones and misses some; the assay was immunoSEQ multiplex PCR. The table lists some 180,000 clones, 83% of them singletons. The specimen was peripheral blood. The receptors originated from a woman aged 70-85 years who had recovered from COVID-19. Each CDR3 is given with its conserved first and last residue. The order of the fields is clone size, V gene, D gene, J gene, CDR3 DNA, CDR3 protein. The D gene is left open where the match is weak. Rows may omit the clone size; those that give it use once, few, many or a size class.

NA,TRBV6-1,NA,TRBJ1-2,TGTGCCAGCAGTGAACGACGGGTCTATGGCTACACCTTC,CASSERRVYGYTF
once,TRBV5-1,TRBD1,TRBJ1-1,TGCGCCAGCAGCCCGACCGGACAGGGTTTGAACACTGAAGCTTTCTTT,CASSPTGQGLNTEAFF
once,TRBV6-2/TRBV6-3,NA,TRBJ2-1,TGTGCCAGCAGTTCCCGGGACTCCTACAATGAGCAGTTCTTC,CASSSRDSYNEQFF
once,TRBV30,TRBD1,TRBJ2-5,TGTGCCTGGACCCCAGGGACAGGGAGTCGGCAAGAGACCCAGTACTTC,CAWTPGTGSRQETQYF
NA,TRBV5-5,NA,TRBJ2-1,TGTGCCAGCAGCCGAAACCCTCCGGGACTCCTCAATGAGCAGTTCTTC,CASSRNPPGLLNEQFF
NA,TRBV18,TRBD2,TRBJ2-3,TGTGCCAGCTCACCCGGGACTACCGGCGTGGATACGCAGTATTTT,CASSPGTTGVDTQYF
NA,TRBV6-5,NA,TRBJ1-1,TGTGCCAGCAGTTACTCCGCAGGGGACACTGAAGCTTTCTTT,CASSYSAGDTEAFF
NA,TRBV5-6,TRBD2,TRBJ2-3,TGTGCCAGCAGCTTGGTCGCGGGGGGCCCCACAGATACGCAGTATTTT,CASSLVAGGPTDTQYF
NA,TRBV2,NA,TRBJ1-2,TGTGCCAGCAGTGAGGGGGGGCTCGTGCCCCCCGCTAACTATGGCTACACCTTC,CASSEGGLVPPANYGYTF
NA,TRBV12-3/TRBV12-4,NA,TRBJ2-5,TGTGCCAGCAGCGAGGTTCCAGAGACCCAGTACTTC,CASSEVPETQYF
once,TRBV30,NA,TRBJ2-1,TGTGCCTGGACCGCGGGACAGCCTTGGAATGAGCAGTTCTTC,CAWTAGQPWNEQFF
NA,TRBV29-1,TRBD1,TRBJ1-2,TGCAGCGTTGGGGGACAGTCTGGGACCTATGGCTACACCTTC,CSVGGQSGTYGYTF
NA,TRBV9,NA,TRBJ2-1,TGTGCCAGCAGCGTAGCGGTGAGGGACTCCTACAATGAGCAGTTCTTC,CASSVAVRDSYNEQFF
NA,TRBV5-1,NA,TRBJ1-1,TGCGCCAGCAGCTTGGGACAGGTGAACACTGAAGCTTTCTTT,CASSLGQVNTEAFF
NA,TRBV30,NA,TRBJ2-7,TGTGCCTGGAGTGTACCAGTTCACAGCTCCTACGAGCAGTACTTC,CAWSVPVHSSYEQYF
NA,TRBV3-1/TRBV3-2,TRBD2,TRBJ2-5,TGTGCCAGCAGCCAAAGACTAGCGGGAGGGGAGACCCAGTACTTC,CASSQRLAGGETQYF